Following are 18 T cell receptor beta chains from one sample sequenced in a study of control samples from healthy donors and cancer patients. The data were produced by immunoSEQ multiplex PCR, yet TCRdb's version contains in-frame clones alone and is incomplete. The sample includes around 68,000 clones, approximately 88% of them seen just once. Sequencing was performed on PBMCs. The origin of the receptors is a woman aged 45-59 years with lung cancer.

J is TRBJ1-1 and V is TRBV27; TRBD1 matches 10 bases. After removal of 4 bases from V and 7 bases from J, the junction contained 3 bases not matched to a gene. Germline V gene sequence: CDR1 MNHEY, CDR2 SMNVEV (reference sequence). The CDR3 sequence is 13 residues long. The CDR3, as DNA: TGTGCCAGCAGTTCCGGGACAGGGGTTGAAGCTTTCTTT. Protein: CASSSGTGVEAFF.

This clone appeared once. Here the CDR3 DNA reads TGTGCCAGCAGTCTCCGGGGGGGAGACATTCAGTACTTC. Its protein is CASSLRGGDIQYF. V gene TRBV12-3 or TRBV12-4 combines with J gene TRBJ2-4; 8 positions match TRBD2. The V and J ends lost 5 bases and 8 bases, in that order; junction bases with no gene match: 5. There are 13 residues in the CDR3.

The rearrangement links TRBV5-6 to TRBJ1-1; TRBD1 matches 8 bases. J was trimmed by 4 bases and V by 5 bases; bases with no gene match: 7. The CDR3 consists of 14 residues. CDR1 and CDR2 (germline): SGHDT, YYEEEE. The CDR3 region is CASSNPDRGTEAFF. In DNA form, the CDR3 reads TGTGCCAGCAGTAACCCTGACAGGGGCACTGAAGCTTTCTTT.

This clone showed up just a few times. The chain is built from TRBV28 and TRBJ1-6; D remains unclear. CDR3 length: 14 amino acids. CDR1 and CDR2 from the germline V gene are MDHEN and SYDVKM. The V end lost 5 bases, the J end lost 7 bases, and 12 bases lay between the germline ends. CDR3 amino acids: CASSPTQTNSPLHF. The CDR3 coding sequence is TGTGCCAGCAGTCCCACCCAAACCAATTCACCCCTCCACTTT.

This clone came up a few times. CDR3 DNA sequence: TGTGCCAGCAGCCCCGGACAGGGCTCAGAGACCCAGTACTTC. It translates to CASSPGQGSETQYF. The chain recombines TRBV9 with TRBJ2-5, with 8 bases matching TRBD1. V lost 4 bases to trimming and J lost 4 bases; unmatched junction nucleotides: 6. Germline CDR1 reads SGDLS; CDR2 reads YYNGEE. This CDR3 comprises 14 residues.

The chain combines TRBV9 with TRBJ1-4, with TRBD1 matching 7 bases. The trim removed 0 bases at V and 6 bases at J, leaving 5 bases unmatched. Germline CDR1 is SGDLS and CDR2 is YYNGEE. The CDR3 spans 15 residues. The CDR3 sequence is CASSVEPGGDEKLFF. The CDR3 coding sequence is TGTGCCAGCAGCGTAGAGCCAGGGGGGGATGAAAAACTGTTTTTT.

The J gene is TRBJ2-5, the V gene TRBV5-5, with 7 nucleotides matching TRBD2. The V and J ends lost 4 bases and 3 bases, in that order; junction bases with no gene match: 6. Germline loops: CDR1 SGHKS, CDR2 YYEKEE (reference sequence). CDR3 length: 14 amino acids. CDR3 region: CASSPVGREETQYF. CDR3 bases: TGTGCCAGCAGCCCCGTAGGGAGGGAAGAGACCCAGTACTTC.

The DNA for the CDR3 is TGTGCTAGTGGTTTGGTTACCCCCGGTTTTCAGCCCCAGCATTTT. It codes for CASGLVTPGFQPQHF. This sequence joins TRBV12-5 and TRBJ1-5; no clear D. The CDR3 has 15 amino acids. Germline V gene lookup returns CDR1 LGHNT and CDR2 FRNRAP. V was pared by 0 bases and J by 6 bases, with 12 bases between.

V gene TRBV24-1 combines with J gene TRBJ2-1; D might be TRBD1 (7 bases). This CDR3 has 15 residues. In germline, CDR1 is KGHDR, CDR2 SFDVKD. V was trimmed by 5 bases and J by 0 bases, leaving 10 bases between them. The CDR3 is CATSAGGLSYNEQFF. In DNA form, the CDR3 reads TGTGCCACCAGTGCAGGGGGACTCTCCTACAATGAGCAGTTCTTC.

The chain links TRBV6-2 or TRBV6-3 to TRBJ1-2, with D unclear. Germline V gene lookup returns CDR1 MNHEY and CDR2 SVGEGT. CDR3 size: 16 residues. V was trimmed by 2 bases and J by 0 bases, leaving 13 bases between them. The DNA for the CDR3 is TGTGCCAGCAGTTACGTCAGGCACTCAGCTAACTATGGCTACACCTTC. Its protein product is CASSYVRHSANYGYTF.

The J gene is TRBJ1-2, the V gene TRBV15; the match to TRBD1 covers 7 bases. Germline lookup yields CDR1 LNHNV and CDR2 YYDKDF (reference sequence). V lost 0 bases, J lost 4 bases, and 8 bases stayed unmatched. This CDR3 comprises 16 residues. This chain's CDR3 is CATSRDDARGGYGYTF. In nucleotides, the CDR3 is TGTGCCACCAGCAGAGATGACGCCAGGGGGGGCTATGGCTACACCTTC.

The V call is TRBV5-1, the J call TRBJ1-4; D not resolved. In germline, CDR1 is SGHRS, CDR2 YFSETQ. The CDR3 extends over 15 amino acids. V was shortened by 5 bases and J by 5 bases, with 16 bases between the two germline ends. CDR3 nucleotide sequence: TGCGCCAGCAGTATCGGGCAGAGGGCAAATGAAAAACTGTTTTTT. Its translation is CASSIGQRANEKLFF.

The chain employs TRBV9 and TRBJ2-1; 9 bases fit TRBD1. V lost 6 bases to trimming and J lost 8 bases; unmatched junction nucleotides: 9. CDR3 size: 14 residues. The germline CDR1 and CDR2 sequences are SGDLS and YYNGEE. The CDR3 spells CASTATGGTDEQFF. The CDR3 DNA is TGTGCCAGCACCGCTACAGGGGGCACAGATGAGCAGTTCTTC.

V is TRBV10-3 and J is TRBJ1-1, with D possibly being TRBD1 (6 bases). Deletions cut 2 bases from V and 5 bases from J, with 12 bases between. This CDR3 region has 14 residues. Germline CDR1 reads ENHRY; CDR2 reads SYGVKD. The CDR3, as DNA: TGTGCCATCAGTGAGAGAGGGGGTGGGACTGAAGCTTTCTTT. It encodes CAISERGGGTEAFF.

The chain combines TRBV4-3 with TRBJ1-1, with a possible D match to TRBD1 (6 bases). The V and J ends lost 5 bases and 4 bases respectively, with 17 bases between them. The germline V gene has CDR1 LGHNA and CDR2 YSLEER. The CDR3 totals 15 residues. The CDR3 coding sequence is TGCGCCAGCAGCGGGATACAGGGTGGGAGCACTGAAGCTTTCTTT. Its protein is CASSGIQGGSTEAFF.

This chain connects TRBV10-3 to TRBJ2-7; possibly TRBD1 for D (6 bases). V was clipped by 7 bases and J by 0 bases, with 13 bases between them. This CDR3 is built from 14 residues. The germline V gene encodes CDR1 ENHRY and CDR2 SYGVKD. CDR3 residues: CAITRQVDSYEQYF. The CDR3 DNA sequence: TGTGCCATCACAAGACAGGTGGACTCCTACGAGCAGTACTTC.

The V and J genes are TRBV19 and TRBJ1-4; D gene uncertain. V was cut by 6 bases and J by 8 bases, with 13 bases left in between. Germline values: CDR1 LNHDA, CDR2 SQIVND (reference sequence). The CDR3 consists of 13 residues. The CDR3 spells CASSRGVSEKLFF. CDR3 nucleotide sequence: TGTGCCAGTAGCCGCGGTGTAAGCGAAAAACTGTTTTTT.

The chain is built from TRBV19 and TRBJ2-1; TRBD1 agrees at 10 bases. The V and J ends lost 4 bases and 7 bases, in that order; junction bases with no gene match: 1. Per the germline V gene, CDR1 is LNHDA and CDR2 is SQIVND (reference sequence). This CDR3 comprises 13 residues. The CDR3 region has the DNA TGTGCCAGTAGTAGGGACAGGGGTAATGAGCAGTTCTTC. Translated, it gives CASSRDRGNEQFF.